The present T cell receptor (beta chain) was sequenced within a study of T cell clones after liver transplantation. Across the study: TCRbeta sequencing after a pre-transplant mixed lymphocyte reaction identified graft-donor-reactive clones, later tracked in post-transplant blood. Timepoints were pre-transplant, pre-withdrawal, and after withdrawal was completed or failed. Study-level points and caveats: In 5 of 8 subjects, circulating graft-donor-reactive CD4 TCRbeta sequences fell significantly after transplant.

This clone was seen a few times. Antigen specificity is unknown. TCRdb keeps only in-frame clones here, not all; method: immunoSEQ multiplex PCR. The table shows nearly 11,000 clones, with over 55% occurring only once. This TCR was recovered from a human patient who received a liver transplant. Some T cells may have come from the graft donor. The material was CD4+ T cells from blood, obtained roughly 30 months after liver transplant.

The CDR3 is CASSPRDRLQETQYF. The CDR3 bases are TGTGCCAGCAGCCCAAGGGACAGACTACAAGAGACCCAGTACTTC. The chain combines TRBV7-9 with TRBJ2-5; 7 bases agree with TRBD1. The CDR3 is 15 residues long. The germline gives CDR1 SEHNR, CDR2 FQNEAQ (reference sequence). V lost 5 bases to trimming and J lost 2 bases; unmatched junction nucleotides: 8.